This T cell receptor beta chain was observed in a study of PD-L1 blockade in urothelial cancer. Generated by immunoSEQ multiplex PCR, the TCRdb table keeps only in-frame clones and is missing some. The sample comprises tens of thousands of clones, approximately 86% of which are singletons, and 15% rests with the top ten. Specified time point: pretreatment peripheral blood. Patient sample counts ranged from 1 to 8, pretreatment and on-treatment. This clone was recorded only once. From germline, CDR1 is SGHNT and CDR2 YENEEA. Trimming stripped 8 bases from V and 6 bases from J, with 10 bases between. This CDR3 is 12 amino acids long.

The origin of this receptor is a man in his 60s with urothelial cancer. Specimen: PBMCs, collected around atezolizumab (anti-PD-L1) treatment. The chain is built from TRBV11-3 and TRBJ2-2; TRBD2 might be the D (5 bases). Here the CDR3 reads CASDRGPGELFF. The CDR3 DNA reads as TGTGCCAGCGATAGAGGGCCCGGGGAGCTGTTTTTT.